This TCR beta chain emerged from a study of blood T cell repertoires in COVID-19. Study context: Samples taken during acute and convalescent COVID-19 were collected in the United States, Italy and Spain. Sources were T cells, B-cell-depleted T cells, or PBMCs; the material itself was cDNA or gDNA.

Assay used: immunoSEQ multiplex PCR; TCRdb lists only in-frame clones, some missing. The sample includes about 30,000 clones, about 65% seen only once; the top ten take about a sixth. The sample comprised peripheral blood. This sequence originates from a human donor in a cohort sampled during active COVID-19.

CDR3 coding DNA: TGTGCCAGCAGCTTAGGGTGGCCAGGCAATGAGCAGTTCTTC. It is translated as CASSLGWPGNEQFF. J is TRBJ2-1 and V is TRBV7-2, with D hard to call. Germline values: CDR1 SGHTA, CDR2 FQGNSA. V lost 1 base and J 6 bases, leaving 10 bases between the germline ends. The length of the CDR3 is 14 residues.